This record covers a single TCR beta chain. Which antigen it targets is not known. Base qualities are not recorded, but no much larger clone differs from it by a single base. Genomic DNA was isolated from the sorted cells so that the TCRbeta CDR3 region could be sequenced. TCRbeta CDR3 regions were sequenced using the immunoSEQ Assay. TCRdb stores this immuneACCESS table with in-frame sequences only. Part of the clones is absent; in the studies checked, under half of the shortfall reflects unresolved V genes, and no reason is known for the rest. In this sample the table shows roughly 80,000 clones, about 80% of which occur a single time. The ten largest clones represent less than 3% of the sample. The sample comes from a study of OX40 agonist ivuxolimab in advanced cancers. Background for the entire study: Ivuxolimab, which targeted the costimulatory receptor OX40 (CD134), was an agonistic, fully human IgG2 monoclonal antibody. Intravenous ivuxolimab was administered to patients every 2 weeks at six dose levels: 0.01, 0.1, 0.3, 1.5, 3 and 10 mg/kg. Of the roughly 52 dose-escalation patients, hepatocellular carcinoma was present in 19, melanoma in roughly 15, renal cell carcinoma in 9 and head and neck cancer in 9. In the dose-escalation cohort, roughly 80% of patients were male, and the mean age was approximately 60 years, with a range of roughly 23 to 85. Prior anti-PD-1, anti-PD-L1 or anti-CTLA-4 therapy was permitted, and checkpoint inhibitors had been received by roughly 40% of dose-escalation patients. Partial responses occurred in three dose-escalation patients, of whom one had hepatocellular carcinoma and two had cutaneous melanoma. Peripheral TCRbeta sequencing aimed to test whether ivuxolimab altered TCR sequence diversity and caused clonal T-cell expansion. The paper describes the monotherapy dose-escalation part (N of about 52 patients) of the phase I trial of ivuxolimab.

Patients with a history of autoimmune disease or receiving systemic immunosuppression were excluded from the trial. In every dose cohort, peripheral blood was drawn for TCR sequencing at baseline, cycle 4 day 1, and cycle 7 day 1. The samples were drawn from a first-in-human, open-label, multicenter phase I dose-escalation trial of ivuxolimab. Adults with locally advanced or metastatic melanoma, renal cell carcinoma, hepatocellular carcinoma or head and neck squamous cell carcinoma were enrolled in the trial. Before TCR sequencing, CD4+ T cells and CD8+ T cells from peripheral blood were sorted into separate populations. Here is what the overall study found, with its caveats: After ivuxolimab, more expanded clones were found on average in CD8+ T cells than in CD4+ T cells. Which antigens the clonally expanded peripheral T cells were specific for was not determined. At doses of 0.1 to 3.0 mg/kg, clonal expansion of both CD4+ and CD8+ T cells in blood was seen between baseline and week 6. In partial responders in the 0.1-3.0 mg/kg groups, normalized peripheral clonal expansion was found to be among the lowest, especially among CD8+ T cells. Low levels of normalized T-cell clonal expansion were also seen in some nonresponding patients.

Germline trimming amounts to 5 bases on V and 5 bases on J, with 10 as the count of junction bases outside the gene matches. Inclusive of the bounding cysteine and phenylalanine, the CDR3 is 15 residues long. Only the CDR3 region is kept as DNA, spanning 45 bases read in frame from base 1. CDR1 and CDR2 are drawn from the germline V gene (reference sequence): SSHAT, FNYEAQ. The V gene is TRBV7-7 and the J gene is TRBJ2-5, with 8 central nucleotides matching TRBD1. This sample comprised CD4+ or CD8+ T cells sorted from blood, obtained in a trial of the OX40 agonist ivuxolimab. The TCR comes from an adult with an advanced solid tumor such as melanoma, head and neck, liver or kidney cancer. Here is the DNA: TGTGCCAGCAGCCCCCGGCAGGGGGCGCGGGAGACCCAGTACTTC. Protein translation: CASSPRQGARETQYF. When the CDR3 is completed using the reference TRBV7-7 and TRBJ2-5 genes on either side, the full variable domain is GAGVSQSPRYKVTKRGQDVTLRCDPISSHATLYWYQQALGQGPEFLTYFNYEAQPDKSGLPSDRFSAERPEGSISTLTIQRTEQRDSAMYRCASSPRQGARETQYFGPGTRLLVL.